These 20 T cell receptor beta chains originate from one sample sequenced in a study of blood T cell repertoires in COVID-19. This table comes from immunoSEQ multiplex PCR, and its TCRdb copy is limited to in-frame clones, with some not included. The sample includes around 190,000 clones, approximately 80% of them seen just once. The specimen sequenced was peripheral blood. The receptors come from a human donor in a cohort sampled during active COVID-19.

Only a few counts were recorded for this clone. V usage is TRBV10-3 and J usage is TRBJ1-1, with 8 positions matching TRBD1. V gave up 6 bases and J gave up 1 base; unmatched junction bases: 1. The CDR3 loop spans 13 amino acids. Looked up from germline, CDR1 is ENHRY and CDR2 is SYGVKD. The CDR3 region has the DNA TGTGCCATCAGCGGACAGGGGAACACTGAAGCTTTCTTT. This codes for CAISGQGNTEAFF.

This sequence joins TRBV3-1 (or the pseudogene TRBV3-2) and TRBJ2-5; the D gene is possibly TRBD2 (6 bases). The germline CDR1 and CDR2 sequences are LGHDT and YNNKEL (reference sequence). V gave up 0 bases and J gave up 7 bases, with 12 bases separating them. The CDR3 covers 14 residues. CDR3 in amino acids: CASSQDLRGGTQYF. CDR3 DNA sequence: TGTGCCAGCAGCCAAGATTTGCGGGGAGGGACCCAGTACTTC.

V gene TRBV5-5 combines with J gene TRBJ2-1; TRBD1 matches 10 bases. Per germline, CDR1 SGHKS and CDR2 YYEKEE (reference sequence). The CDR3 covers 13 residues. V gave up 3 bases and J gave up 6 bases; unmatched junction bases: 0. The CDR3 here is CASSWDRGNEQFF. The CDR3 DNA is TGTGCCAGCAGCTGGGACAGGGGCAATGAGCAGTTCTTC.

The rearrangement uses TRBV9 and TRBJ1-2; D is uncertain. Germline lookup yields CDR1 SGDLS and CDR2 YYNGEE. The CDR3 is made up of 13 amino acids. The ends were cut back, 0 bases at V and 1 base at J, with 4 bases in the middle. Here the CDR3 reads CASSVGSNYGYTF. The CDR3 coding sequence is TGTGCCAGCAGCGTAGGCAGTAACTATGGCTACACCTTC.

The rearrangement joins TRBV11-3 to TRBJ1-1; D not certain. V lost 3 bases to trimming and J lost 0 bases, with 17 bases between them. The CDR3 runs to 17 residues. CDR1 SGHNT and CDR2 YENEEA come from the germline V gene. The CDR3 protein is CASSLGRNKPMNTEAFF. The CDR3 bases are TGTGCCAGCAGCTTGGGCCGCAACAAACCCATGAACACTGAAGCTTTCTTT.

The V call is TRBV5-1, the J call TRBJ2-7; D gene unclear. Germline V gene data show CDR1 as SGHRS and CDR2 as YFSETQ. This CDR3 contains 14 residues. Trimming removed 1 base from V and 0 bases from J, with 8 bases in between. CDR3 DNA sequence: TGCGCCAGCAGCTTGTTGTCAGGCTCCTACGAGCAGTACTTC. This translates into CASSLLSGSYEQYF.

This chain connects TRBV5-1 to TRBJ2-3; TRBD1 matches at 8 bases. The J segment lost 5 bases and the V segment lost 7 bases, leaving 9 bases of the junction unmatched. This CDR3 has 14 amino acids. CDR1 and CDR2 from the germline V gene are SGHRS and YFSETQ. The CDR3 nucleotides read TGCGCCAGCCGGGGGCAGGGGGCGAAAGATACGCAGTATTTT. Protein sequence: CASRGQGAKDTQYF.

This chain connects TRBV4-1 to TRBJ2-7; maybe TRBD1 (6 bases). The CDR3 spans 15 residues. Deletions cut 5 bases from V and 3 bases from J, with 17 bases between. CDR1 and CDR2 (germline): MGHRA, YSYEKL. The CDR3 region is CASSIRQERIYEQYF. The CDR3 coding sequence is TGCGCCAGCAGCATCCGACAGGAGAGAATCTACGAGCAGTACTTC.

The rearrangement uses TRBV29-1 and TRBJ2-1; 7 nucleotides line up with TRBD1. J lost 2 bases, V lost 3 bases, and 4 bases had no gene match. Germline assignment: CDR1 SQVTM and CDR2 ANQGSEA. The CDR3 has 14 residues. Here the CDR3 DNA reads TGCAGCGTTGAGAGGCAGGGGGCCTACAATGAGCAGTTCTTC. Protein product: CSVERQGAYNEQFF.

The gene calls are TRBV2 and TRBJ1-5, with 8 bases matching TRBD1. Unmatched junction bases numbered 5, after V lost 6 bases and J lost 1 base. The CDR3 extends over 15 amino acids. Germline V gene data show CDR1 as SNHLY and CDR2 as FYNNEI. The CDR3 DNA is TGTGCCAGCAGGGAGAGACAGGGGAGCAATCAGCCCCAGCATTTT. It codes for CASRERQGSNQPQHF.

The J gene is TRBJ2-3, the V gene TRBV7-3; D perhaps matches TRBD2 (7 bases). The germline CDR1 and CDR2 sequences are SGHTA and FQGTGA. The V and J ends lost 5 bases and 4 bases respectively, with 16 bases between them. The CDR3 sequence is 15 residues long. In nucleotides, the CDR3 is TGTGCCAGCAGCCCGATCGGAGGGGGGGCAGATACGCAGTATTTT. Translated, it gives CASSPIGGGADTQYF.

The CDR3 coding sequence is TGTGCCAGTAGTATAATAGGGGGAGAGCAGTACTTC. Translation: CASSIIGGEQYF. The gene calls are TRBV19 and TRBJ2-7; TRBD1 might be the D (6 bases). CDR1 is LNHDA, CDR2 SQIVND, per germline (reference sequence). The CDR3 consists of 12 residues. V was shortened by 2 bases and J by 7 bases, with 9 bases between the two germline ends.

This chain links TRBV13 with TRBJ2-7; D unclear. Germline CDR1 is PRHDT and CDR2 is FYEKMQ (reference sequence). This CDR3 is built from 12 residues. Trimming pared 1 base from V and 7 bases from J, leaving 8 bases between. The CDR3: CASSLDGWEQYF. Written as DNA, the CDR3 is TGTGCCAGCAGCTTAGACGGGTGGGAGCAGTACTTC.

The V gene is TRBV7-9, the J gene TRBJ2-1; no clear D gene. Germline values: CDR1 SEHNR, CDR2 FQNEAQ (reference sequence). The germline V and J ends were trimmed by 4 bases and 10 bases, with 14 bases remaining between them. The CDR3 is made up of 13 amino acids. The CDR3 coding sequence is TGTGCCAGCAGCTCAACAAACAACGGGGAGCAGTTCTTC. Encoded protein: CASSSTNNGEQFF.

The rearrangement links TRBV5-1 to TRBJ2-7; unclear D gene. V lost 2 bases to trimming and J lost 0 bases, with 9 bases between them. The CDR3 contains 14 residues. Germline V gene data show CDR1 as SGHRS and CDR2 as YFSETQ. CDR3 residues: CASSFLVGSYEQYF. In DNA, the CDR3 is TGCGCCAGCAGCTTTTTGGTCGGCTCCTACGAGCAGTACTTC.

J is TRBJ1-5 and V is TRBV27; TRBD1 aligns across 9 bases. J lost 6 bases, V lost 10 bases, and 4 bases had no gene match. The length of the CDR3 is 12 residues. Germline loops: CDR1 MNHEY, CDR2 SMNVEV (reference sequence). CDR3 DNA sequence: TGTGCCACAGGACAGGGGATTCAGCCCCAGCATTTT. Translated, it gives CATGQGIQPQHF.

This chain connects TRBV15 to TRBJ1-1; weak D call: TRBD1 (6 bases). V was cut by 3 bases and J by 7 bases, with 21 bases left in between. Germline CDR1 is LNHNV and CDR2 is YYDKDF (reference sequence). This CDR3 has 16 residues. The CDR3 protein is CATSSWDTLSKVEAFF. The CDR3 nucleotides are TGTGCCACCAGCAGTTGGGACACCCTTAGTAAAGTTGAAGCTTTCTTT.

The chain links TRBV7-6 to TRBJ2-6; TRBD1 might be the D (6 bases). The CDR3 length is 18 residues. V was clipped by 0 bases and J by 2 bases, with 14 bases between them. CDR1 and CDR2 (germline): SGHVS, FNYEAQ. CDR3 in DNA: TGTGCCAGCAGCTTAGCGTTATGGGCAGGGGCTGGGGCCAACGTCCTGACTTTC. Translation gives CASSLALWAGAGANVLTF.

This clone has a single count. This chain's CDR3 is CASSQGLHNEQFF. The CDR3 bases are TGTGCCAGCAGCCAGGGGCTGCACAATGAGCAGTTCTTC. The genes are TRBV14 and TRBJ2-1, with D perhaps matching TRBD1 (5 bases). The CDR3 length is 13 residues. Trimming removed 3 bases from V and 5 bases from J, with 8 bases in between. From germline, CDR1 is SGHDN and CDR2 FVKESK.

V gene TRBV25-1 combines with J gene TRBJ2-5; 9 nucleotides agree with TRBD1. The CDR3 spans 17 residues. Germline V gives CDR1 MGHDK, CDR2 SYGVNS. J was trimmed by 5 bases and V by 2 bases; bases with no gene match: 12. The CDR3 DNA reads as TGTGCCAGCAGTGAACCCCCGACAGGGGGAGGAAGGGAGACCCAGTACTTC. It specifies CASSEPPTGGGRETQYF.